Below, 22 T cell receptor beta chains from the same sample are listed, as sequenced in a study of cytomegalovirus exposure and HLA in healthy donors. The PCR employed 60 Vbeta primers together with 13 Jbeta primers. The protocol was immunoSEQ multiplex PCR, while the TCRdb copy is restricted to in-frame clones and leaves out a portion. Seen here are under 150,000 clones, 79% observed once, and the top ten hold around 4.4%. Source material: PBMCs. Receptors were obtained from a man younger than 45 in good health and CMV-seropositive.

CDR3 nucleotide sequence: TGTGCCAGCTTGCCTCAGGGTGATAATTCACCCCTCCACTTT. Protein product: CASLPQGDNSPLHF. This chain uses TRBV7-3 with TRBJ1-6; the D gene is possibly TRBD1 (5 bases). The CDR3 runs to 14 residues. V was shortened by 8 bases and J by 5 bases, with 13 bases between the two germline ends. Germline loops: CDR1 SGHTA, CDR2 FQGTGA.

This clone was detected only once. The chain has TRBV7-8 and TRBJ2-7; perhaps TRBD2 as D (6 bases). Germline values: CDR1 SGHVS, CDR2 FQNEAQ. The CDR3 covers 16 residues. The V gene lost 1 base and the J gene lost 0 bases, with 13 bases spanning the gap. The CDR3 loop is CASSLEEGSSSYEQYF. Here the CDR3 DNA reads TGTGCCAGCAGCTTAGAGGAGGGCAGCAGCTCCTACGAGCAGTACTTC.

The V and J genes are TRBV2 and TRBJ2-7, with TRBD1 matching over 12 bases. The CDR3 spans 15 residues. J gave up 6 bases and V 6 bases, and 9 bases lay outside the gene matches. The germline CDR1 and CDR2 sequences are SNHLY and FYNNEI. The CDR3 nucleotides read TGTGCCAGCAGCGGACCCGGGACAGGGGGCTTCGAGCAGTACTTC. Its translation: CASSGPGTGGFEQYF.

The chain employs TRBV6-5 and TRBJ2-1; the D is unclear. V lost 5 bases and J 8 bases, leaving 4 bases between the germline ends. The CDR3 consists of 10 residues. CDR1 and CDR2 from the germline V gene are MNHEY and SVGAGI. The CDR3 region has the DNA TGTGCCAGCAGTCTTTATGAGCAGTTCTTC. It translates to CASSLYEQFF.

The chain's CDR3 is CASSGENYGYTF. CDR3 bases: TGTGCCAGCAGCGGTGAAAACTATGGCTACACCTTC. The chain is built from TRBV2 and TRBJ1-2; D is undetermined. The germline CDR1 and CDR2 sequences are SNHLY and FYNNEI. CDR3 length equals 12 residues. V lost 6 bases and J 2 bases, leaving 7 bases between the germline ends.

The CDR3 DNA reads as TGTGCCAGCAGCCAGTGGGGAGCTGAAGCTTTCTTT. It translates to CASSQWGAEAFF. The chain carries TRBV14 and TRBJ1-1; no definite D call. Germline CDR1 and CDR2: SGHDN and FVKESK. This CDR3 has 12 residues. V was trimmed by 3 bases and J by 6 bases, leaving 8 bases between them.

In its sample, this clone was seen a few times. This chain connects TRBV7-2 to TRBJ1-1, with 11 nucleotides matching TRBD1. Germline-derived CDR1 and CDR2 are SGHTA and FQGNSA. The length of the CDR3 is 17 residues. With 4 bases clipped from V and 5 bases from J, the junction kept 12 bases outside the gene matches. The CDR3 spells CASSSPRGTGGVTEAFF. The CDR3 coding sequence is TGTGCCAGCAGCTCTCCCCGAGGGACAGGGGGAGTAACTGAAGCTTTCTTT.

The V call is TRBV9, the J call TRBJ2-3; D not certain. CDR1 is SGDLS and CDR2 is YYNGEE in the germline V gene. Trimming removed 2 bases at V and 7 bases at J, with 8 bases between. The CDR3 covers 12 residues. CDR3 amino acids: CASSVPGNTQYF. CDR3 in DNA: TGTGCCAGCAGCGTCCCGGGTAATACGCAGTATTTT.

This clone has a single count. The chain has TRBV30 and TRBJ1-3; 8 positions match TRBD1. The trim removed 3 bases at V and 4 bases at J, leaving 5 bases unmatched. Germline V lookup: CDR1 GTSNPN, CDR2 SVGIG (reference sequence). This CDR3 has 14 residues. Here the CDR3 reads CAWRVPGGGNTIYF. Here the CDR3 DNA reads TGTGCCTGGAGAGTTCCAGGGGGCGGAAACACCATATATTTT.

The chain has TRBV15 and TRBJ1-1; a possible D gene is TRBD1 (6 bases). V was trimmed by 3 bases and J by 2 bases, leaving 10 bases between them. The CDR3 sequence is 14 residues long. From germline, CDR1 is LNHNV and CDR2 YYDKDF (reference sequence). In DNA, the CDR3 is TGTGCCACCAGCAGCAGGGGCAGAAACACTGAAGCTTTCTTT. Protein: CATSSRGRNTEAFF.

This clone was seen only once. The chain recombines TRBV2 with TRBJ1-1; D not resolved. The germline gives CDR1 SNHLY, CDR2 FYNNEI. V gave up 7 bases and J gave up 2 bases, with 20 bases separating them. This CDR3 spans 16 amino acids. The CDR3 DNA sequence: TGTGCCAGCACCACGCTCCTGTCTACAGTAAACACTGAAGCTTTCTTT. It encodes CASTTLLSTVNTEAFF.

The chain uses TRBV4-2 and TRBJ2-3, with 11 bases fitting TRBD2. Losses at the gene ends were 1 base for V and 6 bases for J; bases not matched to a gene: 6. The CDR3 totals 16 residues. CDR1 and CDR2 from the germline V gene are LGHNA and YNFKEQ. Here the CDR3 reads CASSQVSGGAVDTQYF. The CDR3 DNA follows: TGTGCCAGCAGCCAAGTTAGCGGGGGGGCCGTGGATACGCAGTATTTT.

The chain uses TRBV2 and TRBJ1-6; 9 positions match TRBD1. The CDR3 length is 15 residues. Losses at the gene ends were 7 bases for V and 9 bases for J; bases not matched to a gene: 10. CDR1 is SNHLY and CDR2 is FYNNEI in the germline V gene. CDR3: CASKGTGQGTSPLHF. For the CDR3, the DNA is TGTGCCAGCAAGGGTACGGGACAGGGAACTTCACCCCTCCACTTT. Using reference TRBV2 and TRBJ1-6 for the parts outside the CDR3, the full variable domain is EPEVTQTPSHQVTQMGQEVILRCVPISNHLYFYWYRQILGQKVEFLVSFYNNEISEKSEIFDDQFSVERPDGSNFTLKIRSTKLEDSAMYFCASKGTGQGTSPLHFGNGTRLTVT.

CDR3 residues: CASSIRSGSNYGYTF. CDR3 DNA sequence: TGTGCCAGTAGTATCAGGAGCGGCAGTAACTATGGCTACACCTTC. The rearrangement links TRBV19 to TRBJ1-2; no clear D gene. V was shortened by 3 bases and J by 1 base, with 12 bases between the two germline ends. This CDR3 region has 15 residues. Germline V lookup: CDR1 LNHDA, CDR2 SQIVND (reference sequence). The whole variable domain, remainder taken from reference TRBV19 and TRBJ1-2, is DGGITQSPKYLFRKEGQNVTLSCEQNLNHDAMYWYRQDPGQGLRLIYYSQIVNDFQKGDIAEGYSVSREKKESFPLTVTSAQKNPTAFYLCASSIRSGSNYGYTFGSGTRLTVV.

V gene TRBV6-4 combines with J gene TRBJ2-2, with 8 bases aligning to TRBD2. Per germline, CDR1 MRHNA and CDR2 SNTAGT. The CDR3 contains 16 residues. V shed 0 bases, J shed 7 bases, and the junction held 7 bases outside the gene matches. CDR3 DNA sequence: TGTGCCAGCAGTGACTCAGGAGCGGGAGATCTCGGGGAGCTGTTTTTT. Translation gives CASSDSGAGDLGELFF.

About this clone: It is likely a read error, because the conserved phenylalanine at the end of the CDR3 is missing. J is TRBJ2-7 and V is TRBV11-3, with D possibly being TRBD1 (6 bases). CDR1 and CDR2 (germline): SGHNT, YENEEA. This CDR3 region has 15 residues. V gave up 4 bases and J gave up 1 base, with 14 bases separating them. DNA for the CDR3: TGTGCCAGCAGCTGGACCACAGGGCCTTCCTACGAGCAGTACCTC. It translates to CASSWTTGPSYEQYL.

This clone showed up just once. The V call is TRBV7-9, the J call TRBJ2-7; D ambiguous. The germline CDR1 and CDR2 sequences are SEHNR and FQNEAQ (reference sequence). Trimming pared 2 bases from V and 0 bases from J, leaving 14 bases between. The CDR3 consists of 16 residues. CDR3 region: CASSLKAGHNSYEQYF. CDR3 DNA: TGTGCCAGCAGCTTAAAGGCAGGCCACAACTCCTACGAGCAGTACTTC.

V gene TRBV5-4 combines with J gene TRBJ2-3; possible D gene TRBD2, 7 bases. This CDR3 has 12 residues. Germline V gene sequence: CDR1 SGHNT, CDR2 YYREEE (reference sequence). Trimming took 10 bases from V and 7 from J, leaving 16 bases between them. The CDR3 is CAGGGRQNTQYF. The CDR3 nucleotides are TGTGCCGGGGGGGGCCGCCAAAATACGCAGTATTTT.

This chain connects TRBV13 to TRBJ2-5; 16 positions match TRBD2. V was clipped by 2 bases and J by 8 bases; unmatched bases: 11. The CDR3 runs to 18 residues. Germline loops: CDR1 PRHDT, CDR2 FYEKMQ (reference sequence). The CDR3 DNA is TGTGCCAGCAGCTTACACGGGGGACTAGCGGGAGGGAAGAGAACCCAGTACTTC. This gives the protein CASSLHGGLAGGKRTQYF. The variable domain in full, completed from reference TRBV13 and TRBJ2-5, reads AAGVIQSPRHLIKEKRETATLKCYPIPRHDTVYWYQQGPGQDPQFLISFYEKMQSDKGSIPDRFSAQQFSDYHSELNMSSLELGDSALYFCASSLHGGLAGGKRTQYFGPGTRLLVL.

The chain carries TRBV5-4 and TRBJ2-5; 9 nucleotides agree with TRBD1. The CDR3 is 14 residues long. Germline CDR1 and CDR2: SGHNT and YYREEE (reference sequence). V shed 0 bases and J 4 bases; nucleotides not matched to a gene: 1. The CDR3 bases are TGTGCCAGCAGCTTGGACAGGGGGCGAGAGACCCAGTACTTC. It encodes CASSLDRGRETQYF.

The chain combines TRBV19 with TRBJ1-1; D perhaps matches TRBD1 (5 bases). The CDR3 has 15 residues. Germline V gene sequence: CDR1 LNHDA, CDR2 SQIVND (reference sequence). Trimming stripped 0 bases from V and 6 bases from J, with 14 bases between. CDR3 amino acids: CASSIEVNAGAEAFF. The CDR3 nucleotides are TGTGCCAGTAGTATAGAAGTGAATGCGGGGGCTGAAGCTTTCTTT.

V is TRBV5-4 and J is TRBJ2-1, with TRBD2 matching over 9 bases. V gave up 4 bases and J gave up 1 base; unmatched junction bases: 6. The germline CDR1 and CDR2 sequences are SGHNT and YYREEE (reference sequence). CDR3 length equals 16 residues. Here the CDR3 reads CASSRITSGSYNEQFF. The DNA of the CDR3 is TGTGCCAGCAGCCGTATAACTAGCGGGTCCTACAATGAGCAGTTCTTC.